This TCR beta chain is drawn from a study of shared clonotypes between healthy human individuals. Study-wide context: Each donor's CD8 memory used one plate, CD8 naive two, each CD4 subset three. Study conclusions and caveats: Few donors limited the genetic and exposure-history diversity represented.

Note on this clone: The antigen remains unidentified.

Germline lookup yields CDR1 SGHTA and CDR2 FQGNSA. V shed 0 bases and J shed 6 bases, with 5 bases lying between them. The CDR3 extends over 12 amino acids. Clones were sequenced by immunoSEQ multiplex PCR, and TCRdb holds only the in-frame ones, with some missing. This repertoire shows about 2.4 million clones, 80% to 95% found once; its top ten account for about 0.34%. This clonotype originated in a man between 18 and 29 years old in good health. Some clones in this sample may be carry-over from other donors' samples. The chain is built from TRBV7-2 and TRBJ2-5; D is undetermined. Sequenced: naive CD4+ T cells from PBMCs. Subset reported: CD45RA+ positively selected. CDR3 nucleotides: TGTGCCAGCAGCTTAGCAGCCCAGACCCAGTACTTC. It is translated as CASSLAAQTQYF. Together with reference TRBV7-2 and TRBJ2-5, the CDR3 gives the full variable domain: GAGVSQSPSNKVTEKGKDVELRCDPISGHTALYWYRQSLGQGLEFLIYFQGNSAPDKSGLPSDRFSAERTGGSVSTLTIQRTQQEDSAVYLCASSLAAQTQYFGPGTRLLVL.